Shown below are 25 T cell receptor beta chains from a single sample sequenced in a study of blood T cells in healthy people across ages. For the second PCR, which ran for about 6 to 11 cycles, a sample-barcoded 5' primer and a J-beta primer mix were used. Each CDR3 protein is one row after TCRdb ran MiXCR on the 5' RACE reads. Of 1.5 million or so distinct CDR3 sequences listed, 42% are singletons. The source material was blood. These receptors came from a woman younger than 30 in good health.

V usage is TRBV9 and J usage is TRBJ2-2, with D hard to call. Trimming took 4 bases from V and 0 from J, leaving 10 bases between them. The CDR3 sequence is 15 residues long. The germline V gene encodes CDR1 SGDLS and CDR2 YYNGEE. CDR3 DNA: TGTGCCAGCAGCCCCATGGCAGCGAACACCGGGGAGCTGTTTTTT. This gives the protein CASSPMAANTGELFF. The full variable domain, with the rest looked up from reference TRBV9 and TRBJ2-2, is DSGVTQTPKHLITATGQRVTLRCSPRSGDLSVYWYQQSLDQGLQFLIQYYNGEERAKGNILERFSAQQFPDLHSELNLSSLELGDSALYFCASSPMAANTGELFFGEGSRLTVL.

The chain couples TRBV7-2 to TRBJ2-2; D is unclear. V was clipped by 5 bases and J by 7 bases, with 11 bases between them. This CDR3 has 13 residues. The germline CDR1 and CDR2 sequences are SGHTA and FQGNSA. Here the CDR3 DNA reads TGTGCCAGCAGCACCTCGACCTACGGGGAGCTGTTTTTT. Translated: CASSTSTYGELFF.

This clonotype was counted between two and nine times. The chain joins TRBV7-3 to TRBJ2-5; 12 positions match TRBD2. This CDR3 spans 18 amino acids. Per germline, CDR1 SGHTA and CDR2 FQGTGA. The V and J ends lost 3 bases and 2 bases, in that order; junction bases with no gene match: 10. The CDR3 spells CASSFRGRTSGIQETQYF. The CDR3, as DNA: TGTGCCAGCAGCTTCCGAGGGAGGACTAGCGGGATTCAAGAGACCCAGTACTTC.

This clonotype was observed at least ten times. This clone may be a read error of a much larger clone one base away. The chain employs TRBV6-5 and TRBJ1-4; tentative D call: TRBD1 (6 bases). Germline V lookup: CDR1 MNHEY, CDR2 SVGAGI. V gave up 2 bases and J gave up 5 bases, with 9 bases separating them. The length of the CDR3 is 14 residues. CDR3 nucleotides: TGTGCCAGCAGTTACGCTCAGGGGAATGAAAAACTGTTTTTT. Protein sequence: CASSYAQGNEKLFF.

This clonotype came up a few times. The chain joins TRBV6-5 to TRBJ2-1; D not resolved. V was trimmed by 0 bases and J by 0 bases, leaving 9 bases between them. The CDR3 is made up of 16 amino acids. Germline V gives CDR1 MNHEY, CDR2 SVGAGI. CDR3 bases: TGTGCCAGCAGTTACTCGACCGAGAGCTCCTACAATGAGCAGTTCTTC. It codes for CASSYSTESSYNEQFF.

Only one count was recorded for this clonotype. This chain links TRBV6-6 with TRBJ2-1; 8 bases map to TRBD2. The J call may be in error: the DNA end matches TRBJ2-7 better. Germline CDR1 is MNHNY and CDR2 is SVGAGI (reference sequence). The CDR3 totals 15 residues. CDR3 loop: CASSYKREYYNEQYF. CDR3 nucleotide sequence: TGTGCCAGCAGTTACAAGCGGGAGTACTACAATGAGCAGTACTTC.

J is TRBJ2-1 and V is TRBV5-1; 7 bases line up with TRBD1. The germline CDR1 and CDR2 sequences are SGHRS and YFSETQ. The length of the CDR3 is 16 residues. V shed 3 bases and J 5 bases; nucleotides not matched to a gene: 11. CDR3 sequence: CASSSKTGVGNNEQFF. In DNA form, the CDR3 reads TGCGCCAGCAGCTCGAAAACAGGGGTTGGGAACAATGAGCAGTTCTTC.

The chain uses TRBV6-2 or TRBV6-3 and TRBJ1-1; D is ambiguous. The CDR3 is 13 residues long. The V end lost 7 bases, the J end lost 4 bases, and 13 bases lay between the germline ends. From germline, CDR1 is MNHEY and CDR2 SVGEGT. This chain's CDR3 is CASITGSITEAFF. The CDR3 DNA sequence: TGTGCCAGCATCACGGGGTCCATCACTGAAGCTTTCTTT.

V and J are TRBV15 and TRBJ1-1, with D maybe TRBD1 (5 bases). This CDR3 has 14 amino acids. V was clipped by 2 bases and J by 4 bases, with 11 bases between them. Germline CDR1 is LNHNV and CDR2 is YYDKDF (reference sequence). The CDR3 sequence is CATSRQTGGTEAFF. CDR3 DNA: TGTGCCACCAGCAGACAAACGGGGGGCACTGAAGCTTTCTTT. Full variable domain (outside the CDR3, taken from reference TRBV15 and TRBJ1-1): DAMVIQNPRYQVTQFGKPVTLSCSQTLNHNVMYWYQQKSSQAPKLLFHYYDKDFNNEADTPDNFQSRRPNTSFCFLDIRSPGLGDTAMYLCATSRQTGGTEAFFGQGTRLTVV.

J is TRBJ1-2 and V is TRBV19; D is perhaps TRBD1 (5 bases). Germline-derived CDR1 and CDR2 are LNHDA and SQIVND (reference sequence). V was trimmed by 5 bases and J by 4 bases, leaving 17 bases between them. The CDR3 extends over 15 amino acids. CDR3: CASSDMGGTLYGYTF. The CDR3 DNA reads as TGTGCCAGTAGTGACATGGGAGGGACTCTCTATGGCTACACCTTC.

The rearrangement joins TRBV3-1 to TRBJ2-4, with a possible D match to TRBD1 (6 bases). CDR3 length equals 17 residues. Trimming stripped 0 bases from V and 1 base from J, with 13 bases between. Germline CDR1 reads LGHDT; CDR2 reads YNNKEL (reference sequence). CDR3 in amino acids: CASSQEQQGMAKNIQYF. CDR3 coding DNA: TGTGCCAGCAGCCAAGAGCAGCAGGGGATGGCCAAAAACATTCAGTACTTC.

This sequence joins TRBV20-1 and TRBJ2-3, with 8 bases lining up with TRBD2. Germline values: CDR1 DFQATT, CDR2 SNEGSKA (reference sequence). CDR3 length: 16 residues. Germline trimming cut 4 bases from V and 4 bases from J; bases unmatched to any gene: 13. The CDR3 sequence: CSAKLPGLGGADTQYF. CDR3 in DNA: TGCAGTGCTAAATTACCGGGACTAGGAGGCGCAGATACGCAGTATTTT.

In this sample, this clonotype turned up a few times. The rearrangement joins TRBV18 to TRBJ2-1; D call uncertain. Between the trimmed V and J ends, which lost 2 bases and 10 bases, there was a span of 12 bases. The CDR3 covers 13 residues. The germline V gene encodes CDR1 KGHSH and CDR2 LQKENI. In DNA form, the CDR3 reads TGTGCCAGCTCACCAGAGACACGCGCAGAGCAGTTCTTC. Residues: CASSPETRAEQFF.

This rearrangement joins TRBV20-1 to TRBJ1-1; 10 nucleotides align to TRBD1. This CDR3 is built from 14 residues. Germline trimming cut 6 bases from V and 7 bases from J; bases unmatched to any gene: 11. The germline CDR1 and CDR2 sequences are DFQATT and SNEGSKA (reference sequence). The DNA for the CDR3 is TGCAGTGCCGCCACCGGACAGGGGGAGGGTGAAGCTTTCTTT. Translating gives CSAATGQGEGEAFF.

The chain is built from TRBV6-1 and TRBJ1-6; 11 bases align to TRBD1. With 1 base clipped from V and 9 bases from J, the junction kept 5 bases outside the gene matches. The CDR3 sequence is 16 residues long. From germline, CDR1 is MNHNS and CDR2 SASEGT. The CDR3 DNA reads as TGTGCCAGCAGTGAAGGGAGGACAGGGGGCGGTTCACCCCTCCACTTT. As protein: CASSEGRTGGGSPLHF.

In this sample, this clonotype turned up once. CDR3 sequence: CASSVGSGRRGDTQYF. The CDR3 coding sequence is TGTGCCAGCAGTGTGGGCTCGGGACGGCGTGGAGATACGCAGTATTTT. This chain links TRBV6-1 with TRBJ2-3; either TRBD1 or TRBD2 may fit D (5 bases each). CDR3 length: 16 residues. Germline V gene sequence: CDR1 MNHNS, CDR2 SASEGT. V was clipped by 4 bases and J by 5 bases, with 19 bases between them.

This clonotype has just a few counts. The rearrangement links TRBV7-2 to TRBJ2-1; D is uncertain. The CDR3 is 15 amino acids. Germline CDR1 SGHTA, CDR2 FQGNSA. Trimming took 5 bases from V and 7 from J, leaving 18 bases between them. The CDR3 coding sequence is TGTGCCAGCAGCCGGGCCCTACCTGCCCAAAATGAGCAGTTCTTC. Translation gives CASSRALPAQNEQFF.

In this sample, this clonotype turned up many times. V is TRBV27 and J is TRBJ2-1; D not resolved. The V end lost 5 bases, the J end lost 4 bases, and 9 bases lay between the germline ends. Germline values: CDR1 MNHEY, CDR2 SMNVEV (reference sequence). The CDR3 length is 13 residues. The CDR3 sequence is CASSRNSYNEQFF. CDR3 in DNA: TGTGCCAGCAGTCGGAATTCATACAATGAGCAGTTCTTC.

The chain has TRBV10-3 and TRBJ1-1, with TRBD1 matching over 9 bases. This CDR3 contains 16 residues. Germline CDR1 reads ENHRY; CDR2 reads SYGVKD. V was pared by 5 bases and J by 1 base, with 8 bases of the junction left unmatched. The CDR3 DNA reads as TGTGCCATCAGTCCAACAGGGGGCAGGGGGAACACTGAAGCTTTCTTT. Its translation is CAISPTGGRGNTEAFF.

This clonotype has only a few counts. The chain carries TRBV12-3 or TRBV12-4 and TRBJ2-1; TRBD2 aligns across 10 bases. V lost 8 bases, J lost 8 bases, and 9 bases stayed unmatched. The CDR3 contains 14 residues. CDR3 protein: CASGRTGTSDEQFF. In nucleotides, the CDR3 is TGTGCCAGCGGACGAACTGGGACTAGCGATGAGCAGTTCTTC.

The chain links TRBV28 to TRBJ1-4, with a possible D match to TRBD1 (6 bases). Per germline, CDR1 MDHEN and CDR2 SYDVKM. The V end lost 5 bases, the J end lost 0 bases, and 28 bases lay between the germline ends. This CDR3 contains 21 residues. In DNA, the CDR3 is TGTGCCAGCAGTCCCATCCACTCAGGGGAACCCTTGATCCCAACTAATGAAAAACTGTTTTTT. Translation: CASSPIHSGEPLIPTNEKLFF. The variable domain in full, with the rest retrieved from reference TRBV28 and TRBJ1-4, is DVKVTQSSRYLVKRTGEKVFLECVQDMDHENMFWYRQDPGLGLRLIYFSYDVKMKEKGDIPEGYSVSREKKERFSLILESASTNQTSMYLCASSPIHSGEPLIPTNEKLFFGSGTQLSVL.

The chain uses TRBV20-1 and TRBJ1-1; D may be TRBD1 (5 bases). The germline gives CDR1 DFQATT, CDR2 SNEGSKA (reference sequence). The CDR3 length is 12 residues. The V gene lost 6 bases and the J gene lost 4 bases, with 12 bases spanning the gap. This CDR3 reads CSAPGLGTEAFF. The CDR3 DNA reads TGCAGTGCCCCAGGGTTGGGCACTGAAGCTTTCTTT.

CDR3: CASSYSRHSYNEQFF. The CDR3 nucleotides read TGTGCCAGCAGTTACTCGAGACACTCCTACAATGAGCAGTTCTTC. This chain connects TRBV6-5 to TRBJ2-1; D not resolved. CDR3 length: 15 residues. From germline, CDR1 is MNHEY and CDR2 SVGAGI. The V gene lost 0 bases and the J gene lost 0 bases, with 6 bases spanning the gap.

For the CDR3, the DNA is TGTGCCAGCAGTTCGATGACCAATGAGCAGTTCTTC. As protein: CASSSMTNEQFF. The chain recombines TRBV11-2 with TRBJ2-1; D is ambiguous. The germline V gene has CDR1 SGHAT and CDR2 FQNNGV. Trimming left V 6 bases short and J 6 bases short, with 9 bases between. The CDR3 has 12 amino acids.

J is TRBJ2-2 and V is TRBV4-1; a possible D gene is TRBD2 (6 bases). CDR1 and CDR2 from the germline V gene are MGHRA and YSYEKL. V lost 7 bases and J 4 bases, leaving 22 bases between the germline ends. The CDR3 extends over 17 amino acids. CDR3 in DNA: TGCGCCAGCACCAGGGAGGAGTTGCCCTCATTCACCGGGGAGCTGTTTTTT. Amino acids: CASTREELPSFTGELFF.